What follows are 24 T cell receptor beta chains derived from one specimen sequenced in a study of blood T cell repertoires in COVID-19. Sequencing was performed with immunoSEQ multiplex PCR; in TCRdb, only in-frame clones are kept and a portion is missing. The data hold 260,000 or so clones, with roughly 87% observed a single time. Sequenced input: peripheral blood. The receptor set was obtained from a human donor in a cohort sampled during active COVID-19.

The rearrangement joins TRBV2 to TRBJ1-1; D gene unclear. The V end lost 6 bases, the J end lost 5 bases, and 16 bases lay between the germline ends. The CDR3 covers 14 residues. Germline CDR1 and CDR2: SNHLY and FYNNEI. The CDR3: CASRSVWAPTEAFF. Written as DNA, the CDR3 is TGTGCCAGCAGGTCCGTATGGGCCCCGACTGAAGCTTTCTTT.

The rearrangement joins TRBV19 to TRBJ1-1; 7 bases align to TRBD1. Unmatched junction bases numbered 8, after V lost 8 bases and J lost 5 bases. Germline loops: CDR1 LNHDA, CDR2 SQIVND (reference sequence). CDR3 size: 13 residues. The CDR3 is CASGGQRVTEAFF. Written as DNA, the CDR3 is TGTGCCAGTGGGGGACAGCGGGTAACTGAAGCTTTCTTT.

This sequence joins TRBV13 and TRBJ2-1; 8 positions agree with TRBD2. Unmatched junction bases numbered 7, after V lost 5 bases and J lost 4 bases. The germline V gene has CDR1 PRHDT and CDR2 FYEKMQ (reference sequence). The CDR3 runs to 15 residues. The CDR3 is CASSALAGIYNEQFF. CDR3 DNA sequence: TGTGCCAGCAGCGCTTTAGCGGGGATATACAATGAGCAGTTCTTC.

The CDR3 DNA reads TGTGCCAGCAGTCCAAGGGACAGGGAGACCTTACGCTCAGGGGCCAACGTCCTGACTTTC. It codes for CASSPRDRETLRSGANVLTF. The V call is TRBV27, the J call TRBJ2-6, with 9 bases lining up with TRBD1. This CDR3 contains 20 residues. Germline assignment: CDR1 MNHEY and CDR2 SMNVEV (reference sequence). V lost 5 bases and J lost 4; bases outside the gene matches: 18.

The chain combines TRBV7-2 with TRBJ2-1; TRBD1 aligns across 7 bases. This CDR3 has 15 amino acids. With V trimmed by 4 bases and J by 4 bases, 7 bases remained unmatched. From germline, CDR1 is SGHTA and CDR2 FQGNSA. This chain's CDR3 is CASSSKMGQYNEQFF. CDR3 bases: TGTGCCAGCAGCTCAAAGATGGGACAGTACAATGAGCAGTTCTTC.

V and J are TRBV7-9 and TRBJ2-7; 9 bases agree with TRBD1. J gave up 3 bases and V 5 bases, and 11 bases lay outside the gene matches. Germline CDR1 reads SEHNR; CDR2 reads FQNEAQ (reference sequence). CDR3 size: 16 residues. The CDR3 region has the DNA TGTGCCAGCAGCCCTCGGACAGGGGAAAAAATCTACGAGCAGTACTTC. This gives the protein CASSPRTGEKIYEQYF.

The rearrangement joins TRBV19 to TRBJ2-7; 11 bases are shared with TRBD2. V trimming: 4 bases; J trimming: 0 bases; junction bases outside the gene matches: 5. There are 16 residues in the CDR3. Germline values: CDR1 LNHDA, CDR2 SQIVND (reference sequence). The CDR3 DNA sequence: TGTGCCAGTAGTAGAGGGACTAGCGGCTACTCCTACGAGCAGTACTTC. Its protein product is CASSRGTSGYSYEQYF.

The J gene is TRBJ2-7, the V gene TRBV5-4; possibly TRBD1 for D (5 bases). The germline gives CDR1 SGHNT, CDR2 YYREEE (reference sequence). V lost 0 bases and J 0 bases, leaving 10 bases between the germline ends. The CDR3 length is 15 residues. CDR3 residues: CASSLGVDTSYEQYF. CDR3 DNA sequence: TGTGCCAGCAGCTTGGGGGTGGACACCTCCTACGAGCAGTACTTC.

This clone was recorded only once. The chain couples TRBV27 to TRBJ2-3, with 9 positions matching TRBD2. Germline CDR1 MNHEY, CDR2 SMNVEV (reference sequence). The CDR3 has 15 residues. J lost 4 bases, V lost 2 bases, and 4 bases had no gene match. CDR3 sequence reads: CASSLRREGPDTQYF. The CDR3 DNA sequence: TGTGCCAGCAGTTTAAGGCGGGAGGGCCCAGATACGCAGTATTTT.

This chain uses TRBV7-2 with TRBJ1-2; 7 bases map to TRBD1. The CDR3 spans 16 residues. Per the germline V gene, CDR1 is SGHTA and CDR2 is FQGNSA. V trimming: 3 bases; J trimming: 12 bases; junction bases outside the gene matches: 19. The CDR3 spells CASSFNGNRGEGVNTF. The CDR3 DNA follows: TGTGCCAGCAGCTTCAACGGGAACAGGGGCGAGGGAGTAAACACCTTC.

The V call is TRBV12-3 or TRBV12-4, the J call TRBJ2-5; the D is unclear. Trimming shortened V by 2 bases and J by 5 bases, and 6 bases separated the two germline ends. CDR3 length equals 12 residues. CDR3 loop: CASSLYPETQYF. DNA of the CDR3: TGTGCCAGCAGTTTATATCCGGAGACCCAGTACTTC.

The chain couples TRBV28 to TRBJ1-1, with D possibly matching TRBD1 (6 bases). Trimming shortened V by 4 bases and J by 4 bases, and 13 bases separated the two germline ends. In germline, CDR1 is MDHEN, CDR2 SYDVKM. CDR3 length: 14 residues. The CDR3 DNA reads as TGTGCCAGCAGTTACGGACAGACCTCCACTGAAGCTTTCTTT. Translated: CASSYGQTSTEAFF.

J is TRBJ2-3 and V is TRBV6-2 or TRBV6-3; 7 bases line up with TRBD2. The junction had 4 bases not matched to a gene; V was cut back by 2 bases and J by 2 bases. Germline-derived CDR1 and CDR2 are MNHEY and SVGEGT. CDR3 size: 15 residues. CDR3 in amino acids: CASSYRAGNTDTQYF. CDR3 in DNA: TGTGCCAGCAGTTACCGAGCGGGGAACACAGATACGCAGTATTTT.

The chain employs TRBV28 and TRBJ1-2; no clear D gene. Per the germline V gene, CDR1 is MDHEN and CDR2 is SYDVKM. The CDR3 has 13 residues. Between the trimmed V and J ends, which lost 2 bases and 4 bases, there was a span of 8 bases. CDR3 sequence reads: CASSLMRGYGYTF. CDR3 in DNA: TGTGCCAGCAGTTTAATGCGAGGCTATGGCTACACCTTC.

This sequence joins TRBV5-1 and TRBJ2-7; 8 nucleotides match TRBD1. The germline V gene encodes CDR1 SGHRS and CDR2 YFSETQ. CDR3 length equals 14 residues. The J segment lost 1 base and the V segment lost 4 bases, leaving 4 bases of the junction unmatched. The CDR3 loop is CASSGTGRSYEQYF. The CDR3 nucleotides read TGCGCCAGCAGCGGGACAGGCCGGTCCTACGAGCAGTACTTC.

V gene TRBV18 combines with J gene TRBJ2-5, with 14 bases lining up with TRBD2. The trim removed 6 bases at V and 3 bases at J, leaving 0 bases unmatched. Germline V gene data show CDR1 as KGHSH and CDR2 as LQKENI. CDR3 size: 14 residues. The CDR3 loop is CASSTSGREETQYF. The CDR3 DNA sequence: TGTGCCAGCTCGACTAGCGGGAGGGAAGAGACCCAGTACTTC.

V gene TRBV3-1 (or the pseudogene TRBV3-2) combines with J gene TRBJ2-4; 7 positions match TRBD2. V shed 1 base and J 3 bases; nucleotides not matched to a gene: 15. This CDR3 region has 19 residues. CDR1 is LGHDT and CDR2 is YNNKEL in the germline V gene (reference sequence). The CDR3 bases are TGTGCCAGCAGCCAAGTAAGGGGAGGGTCGTTTACCGACAAAAACATTCAGTACTTC. This encodes CASSQVRGGSFTDKNIQYF.

The chain has TRBV20-1 and TRBJ1-2; D is unclear. Trimming removed 6 bases from V and 6 bases from J, with 8 bases in between. This CDR3 is 10 amino acids long. Germline assignment: CDR1 DFQATT and CDR2 SNEGSKA (reference sequence). CDR3 in amino acids: CSAEVHGYTF. CDR3 nucleotide sequence: TGCAGTGCCGAGGTCCATGGCTACACCTTC.

This rearrangement joins TRBV5-1 to TRBJ2-7; tentatively, D is TRBD1 (5 bases). V was trimmed by 5 bases and J by 0 bases, leaving 9 bases between them. The germline V gene has CDR1 SGHRS and CDR2 YFSETQ. The CDR3 spans 13 residues. As DNA, the CDR3 is TGCGCCAGCAGACGCAGGGTCTCCTACGAGCAGTACTTC. This gives the protein CASRRRVSYEQYF.

The chain combines TRBV30 with TRBJ1-4; 9 bases are a match to TRBD1. CDR1 and CDR2 (germline): GTSNPN, SVGIG (reference sequence). This CDR3 has 18 amino acids. J lost 3 bases, V lost 0 bases, and 11 bases had no gene match. In DNA form, the CDR3 reads TGTGCCTGGAGTGTCCTCGGACAGGGGTGGAGGGCTAATGAAAAACTGTTTTTT. This codes for CAWSVLGQGWRANEKLFF. The full variable domain, completed using reference TRBV30 and TRBJ1-4, is SQTIHQWPATLVQPVGSPLSLECTVEGTSNPNLYWYRQAAGRGLQLLFYSVGIGQISSEVPQNLSASRPQDRQFILSSKKLLLSDSGFYLCAWSVLGQGWRANEKLFFGSGTQLSVL.

The V gene is TRBV7-6, the J gene TRBJ2-3, with D perhaps TRBD2 (5 bases). The CDR3 runs to 17 residues. Per germline, CDR1 SGHVS and CDR2 FNYEAQ. The V end lost 1 base, the J end lost 0 bases, and 14 bases lay between the germline ends. For the CDR3, the DNA is TGTGCCAGCAGCTTAGGGGTACGCGGGTCTAGCACAGATACGCAGTATTTT. This codes for CASSLGVRGSSTDTQYF.

V is TRBV2 and J is TRBJ2-1; TRBD1 matches 12 bases. V was clipped by 6 bases and J by 15 bases; unmatched bases: 3. This CDR3 contains 11 residues. Germline V gene lookup returns CDR1 SNHLY and CDR2 FYNNEI. This CDR3 reads CASRRDRGPFF. The CDR3 coding sequence is TGTGCCAGCAGACGGGACAGGGGGCCGTTCTTC.

This clone was seen a few times. Other DNA variants within this sample encode the same CDR3. CDR3 in amino acids: CASSHGGEQYF. In DNA, the CDR3 is TGTGCCAGCAGCCACGGGGGCGAGCAGTACTTC. The chain has TRBV6-2 or TRBV6-3 and TRBJ2-7; D might be TRBD2 (6 bases). Germline CDR1 and CDR2: MNHEY and SVGEGT. The CDR3 length is 11 residues. V was trimmed by 6 bases and J by 6 bases, leaving 9 bases between them.

This clone appeared once. The chain couples TRBV6-6 to TRBJ1-3; the match to TRBD1 covers 8 bases. In germline, CDR1 is MNHNY, CDR2 SVGAGI (reference sequence). The CDR3 contains 14 residues. Unmatched junction bases numbered 2, after V lost 5 bases and J lost 2 bases. The DNA of the CDR3 is TGTGCCAGCAGTCCGACAGGGGCTGGAAACACCATATATTTT. This sequence encodes CASSPTGAGNTIYF.